This TCR beta chain is from a study of tumor and adjacent non-tumor tissue in lung cancer. The CDR3 is 14 amino acids. Germline V gene sequence: CDR1 WNHNN, CDR2 SYGVQD (reference sequence). V was clipped by 8 bases and J by 7 bases; unmatched bases: 11. Ten or more counts support this clonotype. This sample's RNA came from whole unsorted tissue. TCRbeta libraries were built with three rounds of nested PCR, modified from ARM-PCR. TCRdb reprocessed the multiplex PCR reads via MiXCR and lists one record per CDR3 protein. This table has around 200,000 distinct CDR3 sequences, 70% to 75% appearing once. This clonotype was obtained from a man in his sixties with non-small cell lung cancer. The genes are TRBV10-1 and TRBJ2-1; TRBD2 matches 7 bases. Sequencing input: lung tumor tissue. The CDR3 DNA follows: TGCGCCAGCCGGCGGGAATGGGAGGGGAATGAGCAGTTCTTC. This gives the protein CASRREWEGNEQFF.